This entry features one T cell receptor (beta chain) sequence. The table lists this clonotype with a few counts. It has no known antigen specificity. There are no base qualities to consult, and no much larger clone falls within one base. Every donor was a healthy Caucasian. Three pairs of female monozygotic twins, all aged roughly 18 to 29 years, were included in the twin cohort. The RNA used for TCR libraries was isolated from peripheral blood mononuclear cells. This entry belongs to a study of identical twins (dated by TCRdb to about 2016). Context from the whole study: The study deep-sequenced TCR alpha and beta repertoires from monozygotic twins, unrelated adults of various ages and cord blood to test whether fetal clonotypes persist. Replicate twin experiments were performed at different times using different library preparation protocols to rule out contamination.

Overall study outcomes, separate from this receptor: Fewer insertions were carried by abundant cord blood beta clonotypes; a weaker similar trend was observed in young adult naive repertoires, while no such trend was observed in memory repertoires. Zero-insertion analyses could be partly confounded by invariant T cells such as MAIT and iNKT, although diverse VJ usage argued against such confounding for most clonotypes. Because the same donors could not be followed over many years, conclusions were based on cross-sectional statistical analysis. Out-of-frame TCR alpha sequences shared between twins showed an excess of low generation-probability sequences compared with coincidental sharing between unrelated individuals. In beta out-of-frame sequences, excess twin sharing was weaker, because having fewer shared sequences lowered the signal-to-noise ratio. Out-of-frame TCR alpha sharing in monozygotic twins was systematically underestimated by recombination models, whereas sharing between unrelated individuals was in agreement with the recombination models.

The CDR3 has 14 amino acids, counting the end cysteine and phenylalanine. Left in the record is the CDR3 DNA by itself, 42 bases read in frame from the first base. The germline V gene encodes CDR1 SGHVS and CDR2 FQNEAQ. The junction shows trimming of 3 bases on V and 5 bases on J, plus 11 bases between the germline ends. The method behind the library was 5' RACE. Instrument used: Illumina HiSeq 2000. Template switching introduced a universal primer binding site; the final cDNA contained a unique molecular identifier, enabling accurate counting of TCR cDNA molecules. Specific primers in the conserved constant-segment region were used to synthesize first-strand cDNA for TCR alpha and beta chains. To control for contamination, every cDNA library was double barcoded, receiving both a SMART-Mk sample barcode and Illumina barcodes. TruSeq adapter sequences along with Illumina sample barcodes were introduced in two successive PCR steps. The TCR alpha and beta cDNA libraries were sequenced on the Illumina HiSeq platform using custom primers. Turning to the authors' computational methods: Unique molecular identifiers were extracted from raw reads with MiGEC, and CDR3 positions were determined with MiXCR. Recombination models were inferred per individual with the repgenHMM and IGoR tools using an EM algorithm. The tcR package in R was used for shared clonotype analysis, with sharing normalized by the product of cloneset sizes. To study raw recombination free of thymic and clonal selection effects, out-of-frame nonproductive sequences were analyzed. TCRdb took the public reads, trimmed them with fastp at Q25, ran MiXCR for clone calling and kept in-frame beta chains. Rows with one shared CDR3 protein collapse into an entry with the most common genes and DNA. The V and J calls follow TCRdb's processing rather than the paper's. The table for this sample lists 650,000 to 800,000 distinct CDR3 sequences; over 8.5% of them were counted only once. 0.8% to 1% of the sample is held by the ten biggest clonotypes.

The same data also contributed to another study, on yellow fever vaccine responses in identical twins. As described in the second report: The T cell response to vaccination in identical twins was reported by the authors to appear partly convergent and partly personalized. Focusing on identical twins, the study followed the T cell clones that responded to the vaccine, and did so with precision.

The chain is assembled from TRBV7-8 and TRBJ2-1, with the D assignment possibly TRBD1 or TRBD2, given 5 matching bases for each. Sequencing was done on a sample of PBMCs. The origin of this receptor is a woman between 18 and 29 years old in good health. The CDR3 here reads CASSFRDHNNEQFF. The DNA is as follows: TGTGCCAGCAGCTTCCGGGACCACAACAATGAGCAGTTCTTC.